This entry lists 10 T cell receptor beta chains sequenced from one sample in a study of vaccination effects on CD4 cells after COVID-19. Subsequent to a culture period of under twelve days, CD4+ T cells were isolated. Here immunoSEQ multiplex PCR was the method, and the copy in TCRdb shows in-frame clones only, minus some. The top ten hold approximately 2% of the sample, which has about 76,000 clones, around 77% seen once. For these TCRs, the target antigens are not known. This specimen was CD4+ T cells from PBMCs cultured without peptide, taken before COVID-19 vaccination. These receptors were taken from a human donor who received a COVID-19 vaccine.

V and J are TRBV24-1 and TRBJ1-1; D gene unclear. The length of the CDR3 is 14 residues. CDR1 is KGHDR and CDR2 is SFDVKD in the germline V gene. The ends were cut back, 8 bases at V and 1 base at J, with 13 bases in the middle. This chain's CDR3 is CATKEGGGNTEAFF. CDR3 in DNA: TGTGCCACCAAAGAGGGAGGAGGGAACACTGAAGCTTTCTTT.

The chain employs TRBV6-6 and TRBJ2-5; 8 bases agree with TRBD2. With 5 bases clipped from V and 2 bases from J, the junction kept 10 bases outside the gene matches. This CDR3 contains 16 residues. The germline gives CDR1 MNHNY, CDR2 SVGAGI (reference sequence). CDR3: CASSPALAGLQETQYF. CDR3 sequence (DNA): TGTGCCAGCAGTCCCGCGTTAGCGGGGCTTCAAGAGACCCAGTACTTC.

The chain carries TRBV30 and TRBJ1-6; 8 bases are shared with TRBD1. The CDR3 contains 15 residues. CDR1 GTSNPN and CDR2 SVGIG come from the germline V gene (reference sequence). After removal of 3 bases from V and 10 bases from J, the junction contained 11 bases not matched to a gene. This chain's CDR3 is CAWRAQGAQISPLHF. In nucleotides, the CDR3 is TGTGCCTGGAGGGCTCAGGGGGCGCAGATATCACCCCTCCACTTT.

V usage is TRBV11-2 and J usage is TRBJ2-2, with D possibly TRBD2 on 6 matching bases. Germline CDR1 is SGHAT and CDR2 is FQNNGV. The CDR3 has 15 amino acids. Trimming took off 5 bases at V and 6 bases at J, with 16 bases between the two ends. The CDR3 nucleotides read TGTGCCAGCAGCCCCCTCCGGGGACTGTCCGGGGAGCTGTTTTTT. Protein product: CASSPLRGLSGELFF. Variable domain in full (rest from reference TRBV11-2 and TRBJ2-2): EAGVAQSPRYKIIEKRQSVAFWCNPISGHATLYWYQQILGQGPKLLIQFQNNGVVDDSQLPKDRFSAERLKGVDSTLKIQPAKLEDSAVYLCASSPLRGLSGELFFGEGSRLTVL.

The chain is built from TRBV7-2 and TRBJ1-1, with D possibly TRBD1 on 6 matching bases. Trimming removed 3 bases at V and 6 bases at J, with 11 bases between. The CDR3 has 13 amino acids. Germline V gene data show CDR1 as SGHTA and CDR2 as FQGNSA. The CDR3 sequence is CASSFPGQPEAFF. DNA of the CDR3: TGTGCCAGCAGCTTTCCCGGACAGCCTGAAGCTTTCTTT.

The CDR3 DNA is TGTGCCAGCAGTGAACGCTCTGGGGCCAACGTCCTGACTTTC. It specifies CASSERSGANVLTF. The chain has TRBV2 and TRBJ2-6; no firm D call. V was cut by 2 bases and J by 0 bases, with 2 bases left in between. The length of the CDR3 is 14 residues. Germline V gene data show CDR1 as SNHLY and CDR2 as FYNNEI.

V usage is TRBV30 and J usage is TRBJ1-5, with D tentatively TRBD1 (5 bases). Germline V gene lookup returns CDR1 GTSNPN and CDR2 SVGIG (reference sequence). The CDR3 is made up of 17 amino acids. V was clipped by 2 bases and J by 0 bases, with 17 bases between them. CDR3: CAWSPGPEPYSNQPQHF. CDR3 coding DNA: TGTGCCTGGAGTCCGGGGCCGGAACCTTATAGCAATCAGCCCCAGCATTTT.

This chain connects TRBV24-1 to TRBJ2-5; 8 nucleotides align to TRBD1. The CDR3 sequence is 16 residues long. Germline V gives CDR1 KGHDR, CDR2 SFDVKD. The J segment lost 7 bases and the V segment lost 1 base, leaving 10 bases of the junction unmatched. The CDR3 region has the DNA TGTGCCACCAGTGATTTATCCGGGGCACAGGGGGGGACCCAGTACTTC. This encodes CATSDLSGAQGGTQYF.

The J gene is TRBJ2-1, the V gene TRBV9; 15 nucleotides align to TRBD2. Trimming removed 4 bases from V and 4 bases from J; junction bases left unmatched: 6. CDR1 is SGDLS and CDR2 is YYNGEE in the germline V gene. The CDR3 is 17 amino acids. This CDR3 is CASSRGLAGGQYNEQFF. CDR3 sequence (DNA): TGTGCCAGCAGCCGTGGACTAGCGGGGGGGCAATACAATGAGCAGTTCTTC.

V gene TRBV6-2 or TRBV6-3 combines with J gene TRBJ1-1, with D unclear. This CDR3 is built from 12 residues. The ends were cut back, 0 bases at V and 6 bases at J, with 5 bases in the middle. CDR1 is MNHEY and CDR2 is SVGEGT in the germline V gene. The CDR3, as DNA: TGTGCCAGCAGTTACTCTGAGCCTGAAGCTTTCTTT. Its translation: CASSYSEPEAFF.